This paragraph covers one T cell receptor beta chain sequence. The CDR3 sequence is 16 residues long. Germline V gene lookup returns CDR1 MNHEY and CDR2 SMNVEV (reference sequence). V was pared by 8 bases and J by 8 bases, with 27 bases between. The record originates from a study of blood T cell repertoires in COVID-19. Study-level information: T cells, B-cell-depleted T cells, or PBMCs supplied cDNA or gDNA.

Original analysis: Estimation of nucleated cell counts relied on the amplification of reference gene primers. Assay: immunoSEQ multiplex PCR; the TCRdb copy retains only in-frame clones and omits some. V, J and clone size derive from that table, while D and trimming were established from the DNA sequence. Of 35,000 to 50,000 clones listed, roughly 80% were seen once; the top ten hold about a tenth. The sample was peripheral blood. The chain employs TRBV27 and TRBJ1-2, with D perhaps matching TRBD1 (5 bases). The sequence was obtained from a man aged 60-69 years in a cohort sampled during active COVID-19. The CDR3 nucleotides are TGTGCCAGCTCCCTTGGCCGCGACAGCAGCTCTATGGGCTACACCTTC. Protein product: CASSLGRDSSSMGYTF.